This T cell receptor (beta chain) was captured by sequencing in a study of long-term antiretroviral therapy in people with HIV (dated by TCRdb to the early 2020s). Notes on the research overall: Collection of the earliest samples took place about a decade ahead of the 2015 WHO recommendation for immediate ART, at a time when ART was typically delayed until CD4 counts fell. This retrospective serial study examined whether starting ART and sustained HIV suppression were associated with changes in the composition and diversity of the TRB repertoire in peripheral blood. The cohort contributed about 190 cryopreserved PBMC samples from 30 adults with confirmed HIV infection, collected serially over a mean of approximately 6 years (range 1-12). No cross-contamination during QIAcube processing turned up in test extractions that ran a monoclonal T-cell line alongside 30 or so polyclonal samples. Among the 25 to 30 participants with HIV, ten to eleven were female. General conclusions and limits of the study: Compared with controls, HIV repertoires had narrower CDR3 length ranges, and the network structure pointed to an antigen-experienced repertoire that shifted only slightly toward naive after ART. Owing to limited PBMC availability, only the TCR beta chain was sequenced, without alpha chain pairing. ART initiation was associated with a significant increase in TRB diversity, but diversity stayed significantly below transplant donor controls even after long-term ART. Because cell numbers in pre-ART samples were limited, unsorted PBMC were profiled instead of sorted CD4+ and CD8+ T cells. Samples dated from the mid-2000s to the late 2010s, and the ART regimens used may be less effective than current ones. Expanded TRB clones identified before ART initiation dominated the repertoire across all time points, though the dominance fluctuated and decreased in many PLHIV after ART. No data were available on ART adherence, viral resistance or therapy changes, limiting inferences about post-ART repertoire changes.

The germline V gene (reference sequence) supplies CDR1 SGHNT and CDR2 YYREEE. The CDR3 runs 13 amino acids, cysteine and phenylalanine included. Only the CDR3 part of the read is kept: 39 bases, read in frame from the first base. V is clipped by 0 bases and J by 3 bases, and the sequence between their germline boundaries is 6 bases long. Inclusion was restricted to participants for whom at least one PBMC sample before ART initiation and at least two post-ART samples were available. Treatment was received in the United States of America by all participants with HIV. Cryopreserved samples of roughly 0.85-11 million PBMC were thawed and washed before DNA extraction. At the time of the earliest PBMC sample for each participant with HIV, ages ranged from about 20 to 54 years. Per participant, PBMC samples came from 1-4 timepoints prior to ART initiation and 2-8 timepoints following ART initiation, for a median of 7 samples. Serial HIV viral load, CD4+ T-cell count, ART history and demographic data were obtained for every participant. A Qiagen kit on a QIAcube was used to extract genomic DNA from unsorted PBMC, with samples processed in batches of 12.

In regard to this clone: No antigen is known for it. No qualities accompany the bases; no much larger clone lies one base away.

The immunoSEQ hsTCRB v3.0 assay was used at survey level resolution to sequence the TRB variable region. The targeted TRB sequencing depth was about 40,000-55,000 T-cell genomes per sample. TRB libraries were pooled and sequenced on an Illumina MiSeq using a v3 150-cycle kit. The authors' pipeline ran thus. Repertoire analysis ran in R within a reproducible Nextflow workflow covering QC, data transformation and analysis. LymphoSeq2, an R package for exploring AIRR-Seq data, was used to implement custom analyses. Several samples yielding fewer than 5000 total TRB sequences were excluded, leaving about 190 analyzed HIV repertoires. Of the approximately 190 retained HIV repertoires, over 55 were collected before and under 150 after ART initiation. Each repertoire was downsampled to 5000 TRB nucleotide sequences, and summary statistics were averaged across 100 downsampling iterations. TRB sequences were retained for analysis only if CDR3 regions of at least seven amino acids were present. Two measures captured diversity: a Shannon entropy-derived clonality score and the Gini coefficient. In the repertoire networks, any two of the top 5000 CDR3 amino acid sequences were linked whenever the two sequences differed by an edit distance of one. GLIPH2 predicted antigen specificity groups and MHC restriction for TRB CDR3 amino acid sequences. CDR3 amino acid sequences were matched against VDJdb and McPAS-TCR to flag known CMV, EBV, HIV or tissue antigen associations. Pre-ART, post-ART and control groups were compared with Wilcoxon signed-rank tests and Holm-Bonferroni correction. TCRdb stores this immuneACCESS table with in-frame sequences only. Part of the clones is absent; in the studies checked, under half of the shortfall reflects unresolved V genes, and no reason is known for the rest. D and trimming were read from the DNA, whereas the V and J calls and clone size are those reported in that table. The sample table holds 30,000 to 40,000 clones, of which more than 60% were seen once. 7.1% of the sample belongs to the ten largest clones.

The material was unsorted PBMCs, obtained 2 years after starting antiretroviral therapy. The sequence was collected from a woman aged 50 to 60 with HIV. The chain employs TRBV5-4 and TRBJ1-1; TRBD1 is a possible D gene, resting on 6 matching bases. CDR3 reads: CASSLDRDTEAFF. The DNA sequence is given as TGTGCCAGCAGCTTGGACAGGGACACTGAAGCTTTCTTT.